This T cell receptor (beta chain) was identified in a study of blood T cell repertoires in COVID-19 (dated by TCRdb to about 2020). Context from the whole study: Samples covering the acute and convalescent phases of COVID-19 were provided by collaborators in the United States, Italy and Spain. Where available, HLA class I and class II types were taken from metadata supplied by the sample provider and were not determined by assay-based typing. Subjects who had been exposed to COVID-19, were actively infected with it, or had recovered from it provided the deeply sampled blood TCRbeta repertoires that made up the dataset. The prospective study material was composed of cDNA or gDNA derived from T cells, B-cell-depleted T cells, or PBMCs. A freely available public database, intended as a resource for researchers studying the immune response to SARS-CoV-2, is where the repertoires were released. Nearly every sample came with metadata listing a de-identified subject ID, COVID-19 status, age in years and sex. Samples came from the ongoing ImmuneRACE study (first 160 participants) plus 1,254 subjects from 6 global collaborators.

The immunoSEQ Assay, a bias-controlled multiplex PCR, was used to amplify TCRbeta CDR3 regions from genomic DNA. Per the original workflow: Within the assay, amplification of reference gene primers was used to estimate how many nucleated cells each sample contained. To quantify the absolute abundance of each unique TCRbeta CDR3 rearrangement, sequence reads were collapsed and filtered. Productive Simpson clonality was computed per sample as the square root of Simpson's diversity index over productive rearrangements. The table comes from immuneACCESS by way of TCRdb, which keeps in-frame sequences with V and J called. Part of the clones is missing from these tables; in studies checked, under half for an unresolved V gene and the rest for unknown reasons. Clone size and V and J calls were adopted from that table, with D and trimming inferred from the DNA. Present in this sample are about 74,000 clones, roughly 87% of which were seen just once. Of the sample, 25% to 30% is held by the ten largest clones.

As concerns this clone: Its antigen is still unknown. No base-level quality is on record; no much larger clone is a single base apart.

The germline V gene (reference sequence) provides CDR1 SGHNT and CDR2 YYREEE. The CDR3 has 11 amino acids, counting the end cysteine and phenylalanine. CDR3 DNA only is kept here, 33 bases in frame from base 1. At the junction V is shortened by 4 bases and J by 7 bases, with 8 bases in between. Summary of the overall study and its limitations: How much clinical and demographic metadata was included differed by source and by participant, and the metadata was provided uncurated.

Each collaborating institution followed its own protocols to collect whole blood in K2EDTA tubes. Collaborator samples were shipped for TCRbeta analysis as frozen whole blood, isolated PBMCs, or DNA extracted from either sample type. Sample: peripheral blood. The TCR comes from a woman older than 75 with active or convalescent COVID-19. The sequence joins TRBV5-4 to TRBJ1-2, with the D gene not clear enough to name. DNA sequence: TGTGCCAGCAGCGCCAGGTTTGGCTACACCTTC. It encodes CASSARFGYTF.